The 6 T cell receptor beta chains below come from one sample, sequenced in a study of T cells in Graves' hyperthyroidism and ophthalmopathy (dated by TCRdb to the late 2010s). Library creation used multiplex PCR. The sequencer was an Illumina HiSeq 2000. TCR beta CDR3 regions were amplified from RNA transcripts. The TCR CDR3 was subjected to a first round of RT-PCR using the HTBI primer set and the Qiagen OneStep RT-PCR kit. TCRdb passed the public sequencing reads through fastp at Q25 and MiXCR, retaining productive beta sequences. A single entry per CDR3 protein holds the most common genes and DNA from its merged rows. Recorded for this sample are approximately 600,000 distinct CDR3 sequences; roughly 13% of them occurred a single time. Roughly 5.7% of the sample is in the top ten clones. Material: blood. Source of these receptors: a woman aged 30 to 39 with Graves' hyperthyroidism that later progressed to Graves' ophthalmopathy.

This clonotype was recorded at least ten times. The CDR3 region has the DNA TGTGCCAGCAGCCAGTTACAGGGGTATGGCTACACCTTC. Translating gives CASSQLQGYGYTF. This chain connects TRBV14 to TRBJ1-2, with 7 bases matching TRBD1. CDR3 length: 13 residues. V gave up 3 bases and J gave up 5 bases; unmatched junction bases: 3. Germline CDR1 reads SGHDN; CDR2 reads FVKESK. The whole variable domain, remainder taken from reference TRBV14 and TRBJ1-2, is EAGVTQFPSHSVIEKGQTVTLRCDPISGHDNLYWYRRVMGKEIKFLLHFVKESKQDESGMPNNRFLAERTGGTYSTLKVQPAELEDSGVYFCASSQLQGYGYTFGSGTRLTVV.

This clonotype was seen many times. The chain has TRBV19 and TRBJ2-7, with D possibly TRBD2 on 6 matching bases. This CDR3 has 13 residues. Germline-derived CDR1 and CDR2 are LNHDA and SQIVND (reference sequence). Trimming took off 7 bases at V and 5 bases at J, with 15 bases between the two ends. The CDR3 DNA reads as TGTGCCAGTAATCAGGGCAGGGAGGACGAGCAGTACTTC. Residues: CASNQGREDEQYF. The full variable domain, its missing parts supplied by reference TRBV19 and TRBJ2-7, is DGGITQSPKYLFRKEGQNVTLSCEQNLNHDAMYWYRQDPGQGLRLIYYSQIVNDFQKGDIAEGYSVSREKKESFPLTVTSAQKNPTAFYLCASNQGREDEQYFGPGTRLTVT.

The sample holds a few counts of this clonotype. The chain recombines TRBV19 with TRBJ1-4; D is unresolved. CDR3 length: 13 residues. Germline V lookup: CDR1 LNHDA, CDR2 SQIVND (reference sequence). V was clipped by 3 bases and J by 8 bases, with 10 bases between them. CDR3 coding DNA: TGTGCCAGTAGTATCCTGGAGCGGGAAAAACTGTTTTTT. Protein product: CASSILEREKLFF.

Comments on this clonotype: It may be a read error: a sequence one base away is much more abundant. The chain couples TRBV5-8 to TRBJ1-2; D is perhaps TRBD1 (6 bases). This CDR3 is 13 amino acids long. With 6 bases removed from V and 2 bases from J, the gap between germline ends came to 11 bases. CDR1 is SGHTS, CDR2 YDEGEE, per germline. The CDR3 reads CASNQDRNYGYTF. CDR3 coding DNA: TGTGCCAGCAACCAAGACAGGAACTATGGCTACACCTTC.

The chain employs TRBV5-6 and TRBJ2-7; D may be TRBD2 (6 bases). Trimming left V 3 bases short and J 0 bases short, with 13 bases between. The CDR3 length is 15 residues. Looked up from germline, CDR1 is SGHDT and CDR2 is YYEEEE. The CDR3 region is CASSYVAEPSYEQYF. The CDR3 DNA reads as TGTGCCAGCAGCTACGTAGCGGAACCCTCCTACGAGCAGTACTTC.

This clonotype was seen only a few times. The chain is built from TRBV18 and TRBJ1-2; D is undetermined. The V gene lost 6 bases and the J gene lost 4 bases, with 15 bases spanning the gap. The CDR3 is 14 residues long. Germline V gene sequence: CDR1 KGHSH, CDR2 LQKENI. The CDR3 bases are TGTGCCAGCTCGCCCACAGAATCCACCTATGGCTACACCTTC. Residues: CASSPTESTYGYTF.